A selection of T cell receptor beta chains follows, all from one sample in a study of a mutant IDH1 vaccine in newly diagnosed glioma. Sequencing used immunoSEQ multiplex PCR; TCRdb keeps in-frame clones, though not all of them. The sample comprises approximately 56,000 clones, about 80% of which are singletons, and approximately 5.3% rests with the top ten. These receptors have no identified antigens. The sequencing here drew on PBMCs, taken from a glioma patient whose treatment included an IDH1 peptide vaccine. The receptor source for this set is a man aged 50-60 years with glioma. The CDR3 runs from the conserved cysteine through the conserved F or W. The D gene is left open where the match is weak. Expanded clones get a size class; other rows say once, few or many, or leave the size out.

v_call,clone_size,j_call,d_call,cdr3_nt,cdr3_aa
TRBV6-1,few,TRBJ2-7,TRBD2,TGTGCCAGCAGACTCGCGGGGGGGCTAAACGAGCAGTACTTC,CASRLAGGLNEQYF
TRBV4-1,.,TRBJ2-1,.,TGCGCCAGCAGCCAGGGTGGCTCCTACAATGAGCAGTTCTTC,CASSQGGSYNEQFF
TRBV7-9,.,TRBJ2-2,.,TGTGCCAGCAGCTTGGAATTACACAGGCTGTTTTTT,CASSLELHRLFF
TRBV25-1,.,TRBJ1-2,.,TGTGCCAGCAGTGAATTAAGCTATGGCTACACCTTC,CASSELSYGYTF
TRBV4-3,.,TRBJ2-1,.,TGCGCCAGCAGCCAGATTAGAGGGGGGGCTTACAATGAGCAGTTCTTC,CASSQIRGGAYNEQFF
TRBV20-1,.,TRBJ1-1,.,TGCAGTGCTCTCAAGAACACTGAAGCTTTCTTT,CSALKNTEAFF
TRBV6-6,.,TRBJ1-3,.,TGTGCCAGCAGTGCTACGGGACATCGCTCTGGAAACACCATATATTTT,CASSATGHRSGNTIYF
TRBV5-1,.,TRBJ2-7,.,TGCGCCAGCAGCCTGGGGGACGCCTTCTCCTACGAGCAGTACTTC,CASSLGDAFSYEQYF
TRBV11-3,.,TRBJ2-2,TRBD2,TGTGCCAGCAGCAAGCGACTAGCGGATCAATCCGGGGAGCTGTTTTTT,CASSKRLADQSGELFF
TRBV10-3,many,TRBJ2-2,.,TGTGCCATCAGGTCGACAGAAGTCGGGGAGCTGTTTTTT,CAIRSTEVGELFF
TRBV30,.,TRBJ2-2,.,TGTGCCTGGAGTGGCTGGAGCTCCGGGGAGCTGTTTTTT,CAWSGWSSGELFF